This T cell receptor beta chain stems from a study of blood T cell repertoires in COVID-19. The CDR3 has 15 amino acids. Trimming removed 5 bases from V and 8 bases from J, with 19 bases in between. The germline V gene has CDR1 MNHNS and CDR2 SASEGT. The table lists this clone with a count of one. Assay: immunoSEQ multiplex PCR; the TCRdb copy retains only in-frame clones and omits some. The sample records a few hundred thousand clones, more than 65% being singletons. Sequencing was carried out using peripheral blood. V gene TRBV6-1 combines with J gene TRBJ2-1, with a weak D call TRBD1 (7 bases). The clonotype comes from a woman younger than 30 with acute or convalescent COVID-19. CDR3 DNA: TGTGCCAGCAGTTCCGCGGGACAGTATTTCGATGAGCAGTTCTTC. Translation gives CASSSAGQYFDEQFF.